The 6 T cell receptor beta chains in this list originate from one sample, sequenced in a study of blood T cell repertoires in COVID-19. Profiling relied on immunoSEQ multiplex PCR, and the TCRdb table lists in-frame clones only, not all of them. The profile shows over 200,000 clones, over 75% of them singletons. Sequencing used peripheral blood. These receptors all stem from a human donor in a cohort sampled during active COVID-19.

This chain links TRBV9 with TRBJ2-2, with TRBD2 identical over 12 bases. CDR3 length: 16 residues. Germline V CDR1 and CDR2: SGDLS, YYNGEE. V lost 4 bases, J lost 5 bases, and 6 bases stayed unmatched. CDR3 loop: CASSPRLAGVTGELFF. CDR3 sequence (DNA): TGTGCCAGCAGCCCGCGACTAGCGGGAGTTACCGGGGAGCTGTTTTTT. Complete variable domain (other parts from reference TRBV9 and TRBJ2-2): DSGVTQTPKHLITATGQRVTLRCSPRSGDLSVYWYQQSLDQGLQFLIQYYNGEERAKGNILERFSAQQFPDLHSELNLSSLELGDSALYFCASSPRLAGVTGELFFGEGSRLTVL.

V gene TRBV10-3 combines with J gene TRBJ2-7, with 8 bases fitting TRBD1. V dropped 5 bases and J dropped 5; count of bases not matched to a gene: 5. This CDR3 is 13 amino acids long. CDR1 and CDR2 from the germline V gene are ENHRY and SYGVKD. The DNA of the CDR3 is TGTGCCATCAGTCCAGGACAGGGAAACGAGCAGTACTTC. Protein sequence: CAISPGQGNEQYF.

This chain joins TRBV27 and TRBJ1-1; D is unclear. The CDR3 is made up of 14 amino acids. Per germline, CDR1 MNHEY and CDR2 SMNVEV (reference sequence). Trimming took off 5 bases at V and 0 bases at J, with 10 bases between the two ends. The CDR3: CASSPLTLNTEAFF. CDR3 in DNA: TGTGCCAGCAGTCCCCTCACATTGAACACTGAAGCTTTCTTT.

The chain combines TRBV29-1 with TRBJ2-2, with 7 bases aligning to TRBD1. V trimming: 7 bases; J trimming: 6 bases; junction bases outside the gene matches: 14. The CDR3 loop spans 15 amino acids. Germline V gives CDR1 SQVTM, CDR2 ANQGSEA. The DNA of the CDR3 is TGCAGCGCCGCTAAAGACAGGGTGGGACCCGGGGAGCTGTTTTTT. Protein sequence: CSAAKDRVGPGELFF.

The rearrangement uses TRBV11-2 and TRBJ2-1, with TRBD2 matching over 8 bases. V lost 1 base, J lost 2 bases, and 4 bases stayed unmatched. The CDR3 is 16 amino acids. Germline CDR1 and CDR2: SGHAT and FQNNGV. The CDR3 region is CASSLGSSGAYNEQFF. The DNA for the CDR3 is TGTGCCAGCAGCTTAGGTAGTAGCGGGGCCTACAATGAGCAGTTCTTC.

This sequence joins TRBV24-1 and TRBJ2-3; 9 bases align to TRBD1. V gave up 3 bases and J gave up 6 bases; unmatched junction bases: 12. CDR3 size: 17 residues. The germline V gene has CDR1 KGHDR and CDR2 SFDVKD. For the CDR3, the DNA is TGTGCCACCAGTGATCCCTCCTCCGGGACAGGGATGGATACGCAGTATTTT. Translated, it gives CATSDPSSGTGMDTQYF.